Listed below are T cell receptor beta chains from one sample, sequenced in a study of blood T cell repertoires in COVID-19. The assay was immunoSEQ multiplex PCR, and TCRdb's table has in-frame clones only and misses some. This sample has roughly 200,000 clones, with about 82% found just once. The source material was PBMCs or T cells enriched from blood (not recorded which). Receptors originate from a man aged 40-49 years with acute COVID-19. CDR3s include the opening cysteine and the closing phenylalanine or tryptophan. The order of the fields is J gene, V gene, clone size, D gene, CDR3 protein, CDR3 DNA. A D gene is named only where the DNA matches it firmly. Clone size is stated in some rows and not others, as once, few, many or a class when expanded.

>TRBJ2-7|TRBV11-2|-|-
CASSLGQDYEQYF
TGTGCCAGCAGCTTAGGACAGGATTACGAGCAGTACTTC
>TRBJ2-7|TRBV28|-|-
CASSSPRRATYEQYF
TGTGCCAGCAGTTCCCCGCGCAGGGCAACCTACGAGCAGTACTTC
>TRBJ2-1|TRBV3-1/TRBV3-2|few|TRBD2
CASSQGGRVLGEQFF
TGTGCCAGCAGCCAAGGCGGGAGGGTCCTCGGGGAGCAGTTCTTC
>TRBJ2-7|TRBV7-2|-|TRBD2
CASSLASGTSVYEQYF
TGTGCCAGCAGCCTTGCTTCCGGGACTAGCGTCTACGAGCAGTACTTC
>TRBJ1-5|TRBV6-5|-|TRBD1
CASSYSPGGYQPQHF
TGTGCCAGCAGTTACTCCCCAGGGGGTTATCAGCCCCAGCATTTT
>TRBJ2-5|TRBV18|-|-
CASSPAGGETQYF
TGTGCCAGCTCACCGGCGGGCGGGGAGACCCAGTACTTC
>TRBJ2-1|TRBV24-1|-|-
CATSDLRQGRYNEQFF
TGTGCCACCAGTGATTTGCGGCAGGGGAGATACAATGAGCAGTTCTTC
>TRBJ2-1|TRBV27|-|-
CASSDRLVREQFF
TGTGCCAGCAGTGACAGACTAGTCCGTGAGCAGTTCTTC
>TRBJ2-1|TRBV10-3|once|TRBD2
CATAGTSWDNEQFF
TGTGCCACTGCCGGGACTAGCTGGGACAATGAGCAGTTCTTC
>TRBJ2-7|TRBV27|-|TRBD1
CASSPEDRDGYEQYF
TGTGCCAGCAGTCCCGAAGACAGGGATGGTTACGAGCAGTACTTC
>TRBJ2-5|TRBV28|once|TRBD2
CASTLTPGRAGGETQYF
TGTGCCAGCACCCTTACCCCCGGACGTGCGGGAGGAGAGACCCAGTACTTC
>TRBJ1-4|TRBV19|-|-
CASSAEGGAREKLFF
TGTGCCAGTAGCGCGGAAGGGGGGGCACGTGAAAAACTGTTTTTT
>TRBJ2-7|TRBV6-5|-|-
CAGGGYEQYF
TGTGCGGGGGGTGGCTACGAGCAGTACTTC
>TRBJ2-7|TRBV7-2|-|-
CASSCVIEQYF
TGTGCCAGCAGCTGTGTAATAGAGCAGTACTTC